Here is one TCR beta chain with its context. This entry belongs to a study of blood T cell repertoires in COVID-19. In germline, CDR1 is SNHLY, CDR2 FYNNEI. The V gene lost 6 bases and the J gene lost 4 bases, with 13 bases spanning the gap. This CDR3 comprises 13 residues. Clones were read by immunoSEQ multiplex PCR, and TCRdb kept only the in-frame ones, dropping some. The sample lists 140,000 to 150,000 clones, around 82% occurring once. The sequencing input was PBMCs or T cells enriched from blood (not recorded which). The TCR sequence derives from a woman aged 50 to 65 who had recovered from COVID-19. The gene calls are TRBV2 and TRBJ2-7, with a weak D call TRBD1 (6 bases). The CDR3 region is CASSLGQLYEQYV. The CDR3 DNA follows: TGTGCCAGCAGCCTAGGACAGCTTTACGAGCAGTACGTC.